This TCR beta chain was sequenced during a study of cytomegalovirus exposure and HLA in healthy donors. Study results and caveats: Data from an earlier analysis indicated that most TCR beta V segments were productive either about 90% or about 30% of the time.

As to this clone: The antigen remains undetermined.

PCR used 60 Vbeta primers and 13 Jbeta primers. Some clones are missing from TCRdb's copy, which holds only in-frame ones; the method was immunoSEQ multiplex PCR. The table includes fewer than 80,000 clones, roughly 74% detected once. The CDR3 consists of 14 residues. Trimming stripped 4 bases from V and 2 bases from J, with 11 bases between. Germline V gene sequence: CDR1 SGHKS, CDR2 YYEKEE (reference sequence). The TCR sequence derives from a woman aged 60-75 years in good health and CMV-seropositive. The V call is TRBV5-5, the J call TRBJ2-3, with D unresolved. Sequencing was performed on PBMCs. The CDR3 loop reads CASSPTPVTDTQYF. CDR3 nucleotides: TGTGCCAGCAGCCCCACTCCCGTCACAGATACGCAGTATTTT.